These 15 T cell receptor beta chains share one sample of origin, sequenced in a study of OX40 agonist ivuxolimab in advanced cancers. Libraries were prepared through the immunoSEQ multiplex PCR assay. Held by TCRdb, this immuneACCESS table contains in-frame sequences only and omits some clones. Under half of the omission traces to an unresolved V gene where checked; the cause of the rest is unknown. This sample comprises roughly 68,000 clones, roughly 80% of them detected only once. The ten biggest clones cover approximately 1.5% of the sample. Sequencing used CD4+ or CD8+ T cells sorted from blood, obtained in a trial of the OX40 agonist ivuxolimab. The receptors come from an adult with an advanced solid tumor such as melanoma, head and neck, liver or kidney cancer.

The chain has TRBV30 and TRBJ1-1; D uncertain. Deletions cut 3 bases from V and 1 base from J, with 9 bases between. This CDR3 region has 13 residues. Per the germline V gene, CDR1 is GTSNPN and CDR2 is SVGIG (reference sequence). The CDR3 region is CAWSPQRNTEAFF. The DNA for the CDR3 is TGTGCCTGGAGCCCCCAGAGGAACACTGAAGCTTTCTTT.

The rearrangement uses TRBV14 and TRBJ2-3; possibly TRBD2 for D (5 bases). There are 15 residues in the CDR3. Looked up from germline, CDR1 is SGHDN and CDR2 is FVKESK. The V and J ends lost 1 base and 0 bases respectively, with 8 bases between them. The CDR3 reads CASSQGTGSTDTQYF. CDR3 bases: TGTGCCAGCAGCCAAGGTACGGGGAGCACAGATACGCAGTATTTT.

The genes are TRBV5-1 and TRBJ2-2; the D gene is possibly TRBD1 (6 bases). This CDR3 is 15 amino acids long. Trimming shortened V by 1 base and J by 7 bases, and 14 bases separated the two germline ends. Per germline, CDR1 SGHRS and CDR2 YFSETQ. The CDR3 is CASSLSSQGHGELFF. CDR3 nucleotide sequence: TGCGCCAGCAGCTTGTCCTCACAGGGCCACGGGGAGCTGTTTTTT.

V gene TRBV2 combines with J gene TRBJ1-5, with D perhaps TRBD1 (5 bases). In germline, CDR1 is SNHLY, CDR2 FYNNEI. Trimming removed 7 bases at V and 5 bases at J, with 18 bases between. The CDR3 is made up of 15 amino acids. In DNA form, the CDR3 reads TGTGCCAGCAACCTGAGGTTCCAGGGACATCAGCCCCAGCATTTT. Protein: CASNLRFQGHQPQHF.

The chain carries TRBV6-1 and TRBJ1-6, with a possible D match to TRBD1 (5 bases). In germline, CDR1 is MNHNS, CDR2 SASEGT. Trimming took off 2 bases at V and 0 bases at J, with 14 bases between the two ends. The CDR3 is made up of 18 amino acids. The CDR3 sequence: CASSERGHELSYNSPLHF. The DNA for the CDR3 is TGTGCCAGCAGTGAACGCGGACACGAGCTCTCCTATAATTCACCCCTCCACTTT.

V is TRBV19 and J is TRBJ2-1; no definite D call. The V end lost 1 base, the J end lost 12 bases, and 7 bases lay between the germline ends. The CDR3 sequence is 11 residues long. Per the germline V gene, CDR1 is LNHDA and CDR2 is SQIVND (reference sequence). The CDR3, as DNA: TGTGCCAGTAGTATAGGGGTCAGGCAGTTCTTC. This encodes CASSIGVRQFF.

The gene calls are TRBV27 and TRBJ2-7; D gene unclear. From germline, CDR1 is MNHEY and CDR2 SMNVEV (reference sequence). V dropped 8 bases and J dropped 5 bases, with 10 bases sitting between them. CDR3 size: 11 residues. CDR3 bases: TGTGCCAGCGGGCCTTGGGACGAGCAGTACTTC. It specifies CASGPWDEQYF.

This rearrangement joins TRBV2 to TRBJ2-7; D is ambiguous. Looked up from germline, CDR1 is SNHLY and CDR2 is FYNNEI. Deletions cut 4 bases from V and 1 base from J, with 11 bases between. This CDR3 is 14 amino acids long. The CDR3 here is CASSGQGLSYEQYF. The DNA for the CDR3 is TGTGCCAGCAGTGGGCAAGGGCTATCCTACGAGCAGTACTTC.

This chain joins TRBV5-1 and TRBJ1-5; the match to TRBD1 covers 8 bases. Germline V gene sequence: CDR1 SGHRS, CDR2 YFSETQ. After removal of 7 bases from V and 1 base from J, the junction contained 7 bases not matched to a gene. The CDR3 consists of 15 residues. Here the CDR3 reads CASRTGFGSNQPQHF. CDR3 nucleotides: TGCGCCAGCCGGACAGGGTTTGGGAGCAATCAGCCCCAGCATTTT.

The J gene is TRBJ1-4, the V gene TRBV5-8; D not resolved. The CDR3 consists of 16 residues. Germline CDR1 is SGHTS and CDR2 is YDEGEE. Between the trimmed V and J ends, which lost 6 bases and 5 bases, there was a span of 20 bases. CDR3 coding DNA: TGTGCCAGCACCGCCGGAAGACGAGGCCCGAATGAAAAACTGTTTTTT. It is translated as CASTAGRRGPNEKLFF. The full variable domain, with the rest looked up from reference TRBV5-8 and TRBJ1-4, is EAGVTQSPTHLIKTRGQQATLRCSPISGHTSVYWYQQALGLGLQFLLWYDEGEERNRGNFPPRFSGRQFPNYSSELNVNALELEDSALYLCASTAGRRGPNEKLFFGSGTQLSVL.

In this sample, this clone turned up a few times. The V gene is TRBV25-1, the J gene TRBJ1-1; D call uncertain. CDR1 and CDR2 (germline): MGHDK, SYGVNS. Trimming pared 7 bases from V and 4 bases from J, leaving 16 bases between. The CDR3 covers 14 residues. CDR3 region: CASTVSWGITEAFF. DNA for the CDR3: TGTGCCAGCACCGTAAGCTGGGGTATCACTGAAGCTTTCTTT.

The genes are TRBV6-6 and TRBJ1-1; TRBD1 is a possible D gene (5 bases). CDR3 length equals 14 residues. V was cut by 0 bases and J by 4 bases, with 9 bases left in between. CDR1 is MNHNY and CDR2 is SVGAGI in the germline V gene (reference sequence). The CDR3 is CASSYSLGGTEAFF. Written as DNA, the CDR3 is TGTGCCAGCAGTTACTCTCTGGGGGGCACTGAAGCTTTCTTT.

This clone was counted once. The chain joins TRBV5-5 to TRBJ2-5; a possible D gene is TRBD1 (5 bases). Trimming pared 4 bases from V and 1 base from J, leaving 11 bases between. Germline CDR1 SGHKS, CDR2 YYEKEE (reference sequence). This CDR3 is built from 14 residues. The chain's CDR3 is CASSPLTVQETQYF. Written as DNA, the CDR3 is TGTGCCAGCAGCCCCCTGACAGTCCAAGAGACCCAGTACTTC.

The V and J genes are TRBV11-1 and TRBJ2-1, with unresolved D. The CDR3 loop spans 13 amino acids. V shed 5 bases and J shed 12 bases, with 17 bases lying between them. The germline CDR1 and CDR2 sequences are SGHAT and FQDESV (reference sequence). This CDR3 is CASSPAAVPGQFF. DNA for the CDR3: TGTGCCAGCAGCCCCGCCGCGGTGCCGGGGCAGTTCTTC.

The rearrangement uses TRBV28 and TRBJ2-3, with TRBD2 identical over 9 bases. The CDR3 sequence is 17 residues long. Germline-derived CDR1 and CDR2 are MDHEN and SYDVKM. V gave up 3 bases and J gave up 5 bases; unmatched junction bases: 12. This CDR3 reads CASSFPKVAGVIDTQYF. CDR3 bases: TGTGCCAGCAGTTTTCCCAAGGTAGCGGGGGTGATAGATACGCAGTATTTT. Together with reference TRBV28 and TRBJ2-3, the CDR3 gives the full variable domain: DVKVTQSSRYLVKRTGEKVFLECVQDMDHENMFWYRQDPGLGLRLIYFSYDVKMKEKGDIPEGYSVSREKKERFSLILESASTNQTSMYLCASSFPKVAGVIDTQYFGPGTRLTVL.